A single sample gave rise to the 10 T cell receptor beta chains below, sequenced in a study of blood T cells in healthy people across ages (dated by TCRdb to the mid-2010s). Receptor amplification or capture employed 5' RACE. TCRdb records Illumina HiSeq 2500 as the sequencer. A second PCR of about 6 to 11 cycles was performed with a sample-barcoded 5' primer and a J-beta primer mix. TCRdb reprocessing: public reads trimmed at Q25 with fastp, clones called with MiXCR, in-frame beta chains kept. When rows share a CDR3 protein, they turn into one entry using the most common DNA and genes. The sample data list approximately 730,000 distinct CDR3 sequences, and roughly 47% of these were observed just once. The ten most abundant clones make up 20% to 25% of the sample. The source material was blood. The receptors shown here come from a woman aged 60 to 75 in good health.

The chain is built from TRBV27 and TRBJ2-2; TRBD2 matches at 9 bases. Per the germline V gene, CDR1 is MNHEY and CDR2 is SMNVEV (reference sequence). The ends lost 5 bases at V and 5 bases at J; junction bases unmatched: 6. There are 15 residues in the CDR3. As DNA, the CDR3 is TGTGCCAGCAGTAGGGCTAGCGGGATTACCGGGGAGCTGTTTTTT. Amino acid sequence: CASSRASGITGELFF.

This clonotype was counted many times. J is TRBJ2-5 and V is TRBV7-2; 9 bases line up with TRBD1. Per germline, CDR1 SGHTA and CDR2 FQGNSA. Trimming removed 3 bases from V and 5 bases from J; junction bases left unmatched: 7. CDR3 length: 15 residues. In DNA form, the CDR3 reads TGTGCCAGCAGCTTCGAACAGGGGGCTTCTGAGACCCAGTACTTC. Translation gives CASSFEQGASETQYF.

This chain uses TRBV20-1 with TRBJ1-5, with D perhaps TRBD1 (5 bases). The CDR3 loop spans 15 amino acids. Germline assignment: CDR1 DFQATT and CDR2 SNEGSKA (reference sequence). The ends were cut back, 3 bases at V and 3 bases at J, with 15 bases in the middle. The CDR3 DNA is TGCAGTGCTAGGCCTCCGGGACCGATCAATCAGCCCCAGCATTTT. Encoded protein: CSARPPGPINQPQHF.

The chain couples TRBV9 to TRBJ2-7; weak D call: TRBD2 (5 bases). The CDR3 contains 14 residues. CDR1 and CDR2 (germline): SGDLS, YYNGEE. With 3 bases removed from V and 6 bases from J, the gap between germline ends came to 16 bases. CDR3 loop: CASSAGLKSFEQYF. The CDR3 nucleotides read TGTGCCAGCAGCGCCGGACTGAAGTCTTTCGAGCAGTACTTC.

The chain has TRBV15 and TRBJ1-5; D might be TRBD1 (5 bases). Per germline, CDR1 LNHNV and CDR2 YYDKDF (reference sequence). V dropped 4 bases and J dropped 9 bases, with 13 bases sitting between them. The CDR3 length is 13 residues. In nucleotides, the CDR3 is TGTGCCACCAGCACGGGGGGATGGAGGCCCCAGCATTTT. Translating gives CATSTGGWRPQHF.

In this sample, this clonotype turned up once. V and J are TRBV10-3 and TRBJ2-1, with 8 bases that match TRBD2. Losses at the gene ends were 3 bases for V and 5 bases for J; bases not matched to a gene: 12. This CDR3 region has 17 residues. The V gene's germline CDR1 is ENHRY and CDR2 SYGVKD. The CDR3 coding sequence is TGTGCCATCAGTGATTTTTCGCGGGAGGCCTGGGACAATGAGCAGTTCTTC. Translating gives CAISDFSREAWDNEQFF.

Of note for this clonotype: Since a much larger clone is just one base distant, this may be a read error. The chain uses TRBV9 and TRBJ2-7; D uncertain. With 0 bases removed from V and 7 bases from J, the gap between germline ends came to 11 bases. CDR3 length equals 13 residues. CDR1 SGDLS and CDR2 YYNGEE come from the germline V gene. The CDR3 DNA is TGTGCCAGCAGCGTAGATAGGGTGAATGAGCAGTACTTC. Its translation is CASSVDRVNEQYF.

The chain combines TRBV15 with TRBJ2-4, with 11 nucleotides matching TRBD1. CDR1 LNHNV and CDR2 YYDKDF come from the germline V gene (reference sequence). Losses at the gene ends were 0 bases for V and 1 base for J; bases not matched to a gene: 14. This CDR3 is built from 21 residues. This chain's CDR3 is CATSREASGTGGTPAKNIQYF. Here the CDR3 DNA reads TGTGCCACCAGCAGAGAGGCTTCCGGGACAGGGGGAACTCCGGCCAAAAACATTCAGTACTTC.

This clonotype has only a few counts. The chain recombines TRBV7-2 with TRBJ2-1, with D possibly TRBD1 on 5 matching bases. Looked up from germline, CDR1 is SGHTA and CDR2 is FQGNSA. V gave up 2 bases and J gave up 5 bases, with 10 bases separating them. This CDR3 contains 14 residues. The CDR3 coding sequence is TGTGCCAGCAGCTTAAGGACGGACAACAATGAGCAGTTCTTC. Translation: CASSLRTDNNEQFF.

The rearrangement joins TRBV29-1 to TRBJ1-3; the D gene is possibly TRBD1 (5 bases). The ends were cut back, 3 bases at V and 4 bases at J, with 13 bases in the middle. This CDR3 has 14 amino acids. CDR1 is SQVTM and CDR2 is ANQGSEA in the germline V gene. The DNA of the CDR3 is TGCAGCGTTGAGATCGGGGGGATAGGAAACACCATATATTTT. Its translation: CSVEIGGIGNTIYF. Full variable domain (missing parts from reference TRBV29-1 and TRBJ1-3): SAVISQKPSRDICQRGTSLTIQCQVDSQVTMMFWYRQQPGQSLTLIATANQGSEATYESGFVIDKFPISRPNLTFSTLTVSNMSPEDSSIYLCSVEIGGIGNTIYFGEGSWLTVV.